The 21 T cell receptor beta chains given below trace back to one sample, sequenced in a study of blood T cell repertoires in COVID-19. Generated by immunoSEQ multiplex PCR, the TCRdb table keeps only in-frame clones and is missing some. The sample includes some 150,000 clones, approximately 80% of them seen just once. What was sequenced was peripheral blood. The receptors originated from a woman in her forties or fifties with acute or convalescent COVID-19.

The genes are TRBV7-6 and TRBJ1-5; D is undetermined. V dropped 5 bases and J dropped 2 bases, with 7 bases sitting between them. The CDR3 contains 13 residues. CDR1 is SGHVS, CDR2 FNYEAQ, per germline. Here the CDR3 DNA reads TGTGCCAGCAGCCCCTACGGCAATCAGCCCCAGCATTTT. Translating gives CASSPYGNQPQHF. Full variable domain (rest looked up from reference TRBV7-6 and TRBJ1-5): GAGVSQSPRYKVTKRGQDVALRCDPISGHVSLYWYRQALGQGPEFLTYFNYEAQQDKSGLPNDRFSAERPEGSISTLTIQRTEQRDSAMYRCASSPYGNQPQHFGDGTRLSIL.

The chain is built from TRBV7-8 and TRBJ2-7; TRBD2 matches 11 bases. V lost 10 bases and J lost 2; bases outside the gene matches: 4. Germline CDR1 is SGHVS and CDR2 is FQNEAQ. The CDR3 loop spans 13 amino acids. CDR3 coding DNA: TGTGCCACCGGGACTAGCGGACCCTACGAGCAGTACTTC. It is translated as CATGTSGPYEQYF.

The chain joins TRBV19 to TRBJ1-3; D unresolved. Between the trimmed V and J ends, which lost 6 bases and 1 base, there was a span of 10 bases. This CDR3 comprises 14 residues. Per the germline V gene, CDR1 is LNHDA and CDR2 is SQIVND (reference sequence). The CDR3 region has the DNA TGTGCCAGTAGACGATCGGGGTCTGGAAACACCATATATTTT. As protein: CASRRSGSGNTIYF.

The chain employs TRBV5-5 and TRBJ1-6; TRBD1 is a possible D gene (5 bases). This CDR3 contains 16 residues. Germline V lookup: CDR1 SGHKS, CDR2 YYEKEE (reference sequence). V was pared by 0 bases and J by 6 bases, with 13 bases between. The CDR3 is CASSLGGAPPNSPLHF. CDR3 bases: TGTGCCAGCAGCTTGGGCGGGGCACCCCCTAATTCACCCCTCCACTTT. Filled out from reference TRBV5-5 and TRBJ1-6, the complete variable domain reads DAGVTQSPTHLIKTRGQQVTLRCSPISGHKSVSWYQQVLGQGPQFIFQYYEKEERGRGNFPDRFSARQFPNYSSELNVNALLLGDSALYLCASSLGGAPPNSPLHFGNGTRLTVT.

This clone was counted only a few times. The V gene is TRBV9, the J gene TRBJ2-3; D might be TRBD2 (6 bases). Germline V gene lookup returns CDR1 SGDLS and CDR2 YYNGEE. There are 15 residues in the CDR3. V lost 0 bases and J lost 3, with 11 bases in between. The CDR3 nucleotides are TGTGCCAGCAGCGTAGACGGCGGGAAAACAGATACGCAGTATTTT. It yields the protein CASSVDGGKTDTQYF. Complete variable domain (other parts from reference TRBV9 and TRBJ2-3): DSGVTQTPKHLITATGQRVTLRCSPRSGDLSVYWYQQSLDQGLQFLIQYYNGEERAKGNILERFSAQQFPDLHSELNLSSLELGDSALYFCASSVDGGKTDTQYFGPGTRLTVL.

The DNA for the CDR3 is TGTGCCAGCAGCTTAGGGCTAGCGGGAGGGCTTTCCTACAATGAGCAGTTCTTC. It yields the protein CASSLGLAGGLSYNEQFF. The J gene is TRBJ2-1, the V gene TRBV7-9; 12 bases are a match to TRBD2. The CDR3 is 18 amino acids. V dropped 1 base and J dropped 1; count of bases not matched to a gene: 5. The germline CDR1 and CDR2 sequences are SEHNR and FQNEAQ (reference sequence).

The V gene is TRBV2, the J gene TRBJ2-2, with 7 bases fitting TRBD1. Germline V gene data show CDR1 as SNHLY and CDR2 as FYNNEI. The CDR3 runs 15 residues. The V gene end was trimmed by 6 bases and the J gene end by 0 bases; junction bases not matched to a gene: 4. Written as DNA, the CDR3 is TGTGCCAGCAGGGGTGGGACAGCGAACACCGGGGAGCTGTTTTTT. As protein: CASRGGTANTGELFF.

The chain is built from TRBV4-3 and TRBJ2-5, with TRBD2 matching over 10 bases. The V segment lost 3 bases and the J segment 4 bases; nucleotides outside the gene matches: 5. CDR1 and CDR2 from the germline V gene are LGHNA and YSLEER. This CDR3 has 15 residues. DNA for the CDR3: TGCGCCAGCAGCCAGCAAGCGGGGGGGGGAGAGACCCAGTACTTC. It yields the protein CASSQQAGGGETQYF.

The rearrangement uses TRBV9 and TRBJ1-5; D possibly corresponds to TRBD1 (5 bases). V dropped 8 bases and J dropped 1 base, with 10 bases sitting between them. Germline-derived CDR1 and CDR2 are SGDLS and YYNGEE. This CDR3 is built from 13 residues. In DNA form, the CDR3 reads TGTGCCAGGTACCAGGGAAGCAATCAGCCCCAGCATTTT. Protein product: CARYQGSNQPQHF.

The rearrangement links TRBV19 to TRBJ1-4, with 7 bases aligning to TRBD1. From germline, CDR1 is LNHDA and CDR2 SQIVND (reference sequence). The CDR3 has 15 amino acids. J gave up 0 bases and V 8 bases, and 6 bases lay outside the gene matches. The CDR3 loop reads CASEKTGATNEKLFF. As DNA, the CDR3 is TGTGCCAGTGAGAAAACAGGGGCAACTAATGAAAAACTGTTTTTT. Drawing the rest from reference TRBV19 and TRBJ1-4, the complete variable domain is DGGITQSPKYLFRKEGQNVTLSCEQNLNHDAMYWYRQDPGQGLRLIYYSQIVNDFQKGDIAEGYSVSREKKESFPLTVTSAQKNPTAFYLCASEKTGATNEKLFFGSGTQLSVL.

This clone was picked up a small number of times. J is TRBJ1-5 and V is TRBV2, with a tentative D call TRBD1 (6 bases). V lost 4 bases, J lost 2 bases, and 9 bases lay in between. This CDR3 is 14 amino acids long. Per the germline V gene, CDR1 is SNHLY and CDR2 is FYNNEI. The CDR3 DNA reads TGTGCCAGCAGTGGGAGACAGGGCAATCAGCCCCAGCATTTT. Encoded protein: CASSGRQGNQPQHF.

The genes are TRBV28 and TRBJ2-5; 7 bases match TRBD1. Germline V gene lookup returns CDR1 MDHEN and CDR2 SYDVKM. The CDR3 loop spans 16 amino acids. With 8 bases clipped from V and 1 base from J, the junction kept 13 bases outside the gene matches. CDR3 amino acids: CASLPRGRGTQETQYF. The CDR3 nucleotides read TGTGCCAGCCTACCTCGGGGCAGGGGGACCCAAGAGACCCAGTACTTC.

The chain is built from TRBV19 and TRBJ1-5; TRBD1 matches at 7 bases. CDR1 is LNHDA and CDR2 is SQIVND in the germline V gene (reference sequence). Unmatched junction bases numbered 6, after V lost 8 bases and J lost 2 bases. This CDR3 comprises 14 residues. CDR3 residues: CASERGLGNQPQHF. The CDR3 DNA sequence: TGTGCCAGTGAGAGGGGGCTTGGCAATCAGCCCCAGCATTTT.

The V call is TRBV9, the J call TRBJ2-1; 12 bases agree with TRBD1. Trimming took 1 base from V and 6 from J; bases not matched to a gene: 8. The germline gives CDR1 SGDLS, CDR2 YYNGEE. The CDR3 sequence is 17 residues long. The CDR3: CASSVTPGQGASNEQFF. The CDR3 DNA is TGTGCCAGCAGCGTAACTCCGGGACAGGGGGCCTCCAATGAGCAGTTCTTC.

This rearrangement joins TRBV7-2 to TRBJ1-1, with TRBD1 as a possible D gene (5 bases). Looked up from germline, CDR1 is SGHTA and CDR2 is FQGNSA. This CDR3 has 14 amino acids. The V end lost 0 bases, the J end lost 0 bases, and 5 bases lay between the germline ends. The CDR3 is CASSLAQVNTEAFF. The CDR3 DNA reads as TGTGCCAGCAGCTTAGCACAGGTGAACACTGAAGCTTTCTTT.

In this sample, this clone turned up a few times. The chain combines TRBV5-5 with TRBJ1-2; D is unclear. The CDR3 is 16 residues long. Trimming took 3 bases from V and 0 from J, leaving 15 bases between them. The germline gives CDR1 SGHKS, CDR2 YYEKEE (reference sequence). In nucleotides, the CDR3 is TGTGCCAGCAGCTATGTGAGCGGGGATACTAACTATGGCTACACCTTC. Its translation is CASSYVSGDTNYGYTF.

The V gene is TRBV6-5, the J gene TRBJ1-4, with TRBD1 identical over 7 bases. Looked up from germline, CDR1 is MNHEY and CDR2 is SVGAGI. The CDR3 totals 14 residues. The ends lost 2 bases at V and 7 bases at J; junction bases unmatched: 4. The CDR3 nucleotides are TGTGCCAGCAGTTACGGGGACAGTCGTGAAAAACTGTTTTTT. Residues: CASSYGDSREKLFF.

The V call is TRBV7-3, the J call TRBJ2-3; D ambiguous. CDR3 length: 13 residues. Germline V gives CDR1 SGHTA, CDR2 FQGTGA. The V end lost 3 bases, the J end lost 1 base, and 5 bases lay between the germline ends. In DNA form, the CDR3 reads TGTGCCAGCAGCTTGATAGGCACAGATACGCAGTATTTT. Residues: CASSLIGTDTQYF.

This clone has a handful of counts. The chain links TRBV5-1 to TRBJ2-5, with D maybe TRBD2 (6 bases). The V end was cut by 4 bases, the J end by 3 bases, with 13 bases between. The CDR3 spans 14 residues. The germline CDR1 and CDR2 sequences are SGHRS and YFSETQ. CDR3 sequence: CASSAAGWKETQYF. Written as DNA, the CDR3 is TGCGCCAGCAGCGCCGCGGGGTGGAAAGAGACCCAGTACTTC. Using reference TRBV5-1 and TRBJ2-5 for the parts outside the CDR3, the full variable domain is KAGVTQTPRYLIKTRGQQVTLSCSPISGHRSVSWYQQTPGQGLQFLFEYFSETQRNKGNFPGRFSGRQFSNSRSEMNVSTLELGDSALYLCASSAAGWKETQYFGPGTRLLVL.

This clone was seen only once. The chain links TRBV6-2 or TRBV6-3 to TRBJ2-3; 14 positions match TRBD2. Trimming cost V 5 bases and J 0 bases; bases outside gene matches: 7. The CDR3 has 18 residues. Germline CDR1 is MNHEY and CDR2 is SVGEGT. The CDR3 sequence is CASSLTGLAGESTDTQYF. CDR3 nucleotide sequence: TGTGCCAGCAGTCTCACGGGACTAGCGGGGGAGAGCACAGATACGCAGTATTTT.

The V call is TRBV12-3 or TRBV12-4, the J call TRBJ1-1, with 10 nucleotides matching TRBD1. After removal of 7 bases from V and 7 bases from J, the junction contained 6 bases not matched to a gene. CDR3 length equals 13 residues. The CDR3 spells CASTSWTGGEAFF. The DNA for the CDR3 is TGTGCCAGCACCTCCTGGACAGGGGGTGAAGCTTTCTTT.